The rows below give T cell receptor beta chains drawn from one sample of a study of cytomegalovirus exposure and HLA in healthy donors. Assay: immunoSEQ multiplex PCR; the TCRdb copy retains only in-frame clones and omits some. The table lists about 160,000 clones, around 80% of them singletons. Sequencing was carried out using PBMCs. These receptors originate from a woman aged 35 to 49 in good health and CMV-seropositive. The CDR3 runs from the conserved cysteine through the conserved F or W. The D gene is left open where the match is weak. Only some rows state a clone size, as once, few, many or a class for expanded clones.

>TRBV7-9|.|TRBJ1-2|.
CASSFDNIYGYTF
TGTGCCAGCAGCTTCGACAACATCTATGGCTACACCTTC
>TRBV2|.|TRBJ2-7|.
CASSAGTIYEQYF
TGTGCCAGCAGTGCCGGGACAATCTACGAGCAGTACTTC
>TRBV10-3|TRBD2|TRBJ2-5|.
CAISSHPSGEETQYF
TGTGCCATCAGTTCTCACCCCAGCGGGGAGGAGACCCAGTACTTC
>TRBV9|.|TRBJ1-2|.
CASSGRDPNYGYTF
TGTGCCAGCAGCGGCAGGGATCCTAACTATGGCTACACCTTC
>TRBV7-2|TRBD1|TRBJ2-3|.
CASSLYRGQRTDTQYF
TGTGCCAGCAGCTTATACAGGGGGCAGCGCACAGATACGCAGTATTTT
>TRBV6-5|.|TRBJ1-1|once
CASSTRTQGGTEAFF
TGTGCCAGCAGTACACGGACCCAGGGAGGAACTGAAGCTTTCTTT
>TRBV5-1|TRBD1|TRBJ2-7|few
CASSLGDSSYEQYF
TGCGCCAGCAGCTTGGGGGACAGTTCCTACGAGCAGTACTTC
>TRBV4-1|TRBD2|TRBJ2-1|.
CASSQLLPLGGSYNEQFF
TGCGCCAGCAGCCAACTTTTACCCCTGGGGGGGTCCTACAATGAGCAGTTCTTC
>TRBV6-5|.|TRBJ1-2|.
CASSYGGNTNYGYTF
TGTGCCAGCAGTTACGGCGGCAACACTAACTATGGCTACACCTTC
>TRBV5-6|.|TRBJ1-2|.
CASSRRSVYGYTF
TGTGCCAGCAGCCGAAGGAGTGTTTATGGCTACACCTTC
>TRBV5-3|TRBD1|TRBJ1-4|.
CARSFGQDNEKLFF
TGTGCCAGAAGCTTTGGACAGGATAATGAAAAACTGTTTTTT
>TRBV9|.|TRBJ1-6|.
CASSARGADSPLHF
TGTGCCAGCAGCGCGAGAGGAGCTGATTCACCCCTCCACTTT
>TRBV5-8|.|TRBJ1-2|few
CASSSLDRNYGYTF
TGTGCCAGCAGCTCCTTAGACAGAAACTATGGCTACACCTTC
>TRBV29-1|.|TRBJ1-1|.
CSPEQGEAFF
TGCAGCCCAGAACAGGGTGAAGCTTTCTTT
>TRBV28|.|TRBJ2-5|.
CASSRAGQETQYF
TGTGCCAGCAGTCGAGCAGGGCAAGAGACCCAGTACTTC
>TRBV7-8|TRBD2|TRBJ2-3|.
CASTRAGDTDTQYF
TGTGCCAGCACACGGGCGGGGGACACAGATACGCAGTATTTT
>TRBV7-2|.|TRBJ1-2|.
CASSSGLYGYTF
TGTGCCAGCAGCTCCGGACTCTATGGCTACACCTTC
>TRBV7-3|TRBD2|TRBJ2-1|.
CASSLVPGLAGGLSSPYNEQFF
TGTGCCAGCAGCTTAGTCCCCGGACTAGCGGGGGGGCTCAGCAGTCCGTACAATGAGCAGTTCTTC
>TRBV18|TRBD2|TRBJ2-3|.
CASSRNRDYRTDTQYF
TGTGCCAGCTCTCGTAACCGGGACTACCGCACAGATACGCAGTATTTT
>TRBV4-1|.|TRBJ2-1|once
CASSQDLKTGIHNEQFF
TGCGCCAGCAGCCAAGATTTAAAAACAGGGATCCACAATGAGCAGTTCTTC
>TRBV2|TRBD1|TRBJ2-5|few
CASSAGGCQYF
TGTGCCAGCAGTGCAGGGGGCTGCCAGTACTTC
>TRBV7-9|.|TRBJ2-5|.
CASSLVAQNQETQYF
TGTGCCAGCAGCTTAGTGGCACAGAACCAAGAGACCCAGTACTTC
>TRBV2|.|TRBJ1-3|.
CASRAGGNGNTIYF
TGTGCCAGCAGGGCCGGGGGAAATGGAAACACCATATATTTT
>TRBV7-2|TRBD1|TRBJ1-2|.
CASSLGQNRGGGYTF
TGTGCCAGTAGCTTAGGCCAAAACAGGGGTGGAGGCTACACCTTC
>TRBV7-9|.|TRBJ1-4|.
CASSSPGGYEKLFF
TGTGCCAGCAGCTCCCCGGGAGGGTATGAAAAACTGTTTTTT
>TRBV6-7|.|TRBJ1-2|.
CASTWGDYGYTF
TGTGCCAGCACATGGGGGGACTATGGCTACACCTTC
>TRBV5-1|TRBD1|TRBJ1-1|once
CASSFDRGNTEAFF
TGCGCCAGCAGCTTTGACAGGGGCAACACTGAAGCTTTCTTT
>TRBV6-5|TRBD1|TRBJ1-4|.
CASRGTAPTNEKLFF
TGTGCCAGCAGGGGGACAGCTCCAACTAATGAAAAACTGTTTTTT
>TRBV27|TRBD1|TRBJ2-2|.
CASSPGQGIGELFF
TGTGCCAGCAGCCCGGGACAGGGGATCGGGGAGCTGTTTTTT
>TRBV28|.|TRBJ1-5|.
CASSLLDRFTNQPQHF
TGTGCCAGCAGTTTGTTAGACAGGTTCACAAATCAGCCCCAGCATTTT
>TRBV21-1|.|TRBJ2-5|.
CASSGTGDRGETQYF
TGTGCCAGCTCCGGGACAGGGGACCGCGGGGAGACCCAGTACTTC
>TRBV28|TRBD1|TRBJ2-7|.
CASRRQGWSSYEQYF
TGTGCCAGCAGGCGACAGGGATGGAGCTCCTACGAGCAGTACTTC
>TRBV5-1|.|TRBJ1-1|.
CASREGEPTEAFF
TGCGCCAGCAGGGAGGGAGAACCGACTGAAGCTTTCTTT
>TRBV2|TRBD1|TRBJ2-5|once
CASSNRGETQYF
TGTGCCAGCAGTAACAGGGGTGAGACCCAGTACTTC
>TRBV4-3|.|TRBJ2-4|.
CASSSRLLRGDGAKNSQYF
TGCGCCAGCAGCTCCCGGTTGCTCAGGGGGGATGGGGCCAAAAACAGTCAGTACTTC
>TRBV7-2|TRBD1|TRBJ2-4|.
CASSSDRGIQYF
TGTGCCAGCAGCTCCGACAGGGGCATTCAGTACTTC
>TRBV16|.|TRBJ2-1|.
CASSQTGVYNEQFF
TGTGCCAGCAGCCAGACAGGAGTCTACAATGAGCAGTTCTTC
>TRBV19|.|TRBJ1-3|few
CASSIRSRSGNTIYF
TGTGCCAGTAGTATACGGTCTAGGTCTGGAAACACCATATATTTT
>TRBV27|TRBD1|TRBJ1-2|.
CASSPGTGLYYGYTF
TGTGCCAGCAGTCCCGGGACAGGGCTTTACTATGGCTACACCTTC
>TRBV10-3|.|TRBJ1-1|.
CAISEEGGQHTEAFF
TGTGCCATCAGTGAAGAAGGTGGGCAGCACACTGAAGCTTTCTTT
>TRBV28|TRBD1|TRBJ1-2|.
CASSLARGHYGYTF
TGTGCCAGCAGTTTAGCTAGGGGGCACTATGGCTACACCTTC
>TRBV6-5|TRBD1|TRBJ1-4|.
CASSRGQGPEKLFF
TGTGCCAGCAGTCGCGGACAGGGTCCTGAAAAACTGTTTTTT
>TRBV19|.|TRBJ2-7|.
CASSTGLYYEQYF
TGTGCCAGTAGCACCGGACTGTACTACGAGCAGTACTTC
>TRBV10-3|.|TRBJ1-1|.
CAISEPRRGTEAFF
TGTGCCATCAGTGAGCCCAGACGGGGCACTGAAGCTTTCTTT
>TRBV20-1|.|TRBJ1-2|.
CSASKGSGYTF
TGCAGTGCTAGTAAGGGGTCTGGCTACACCTTC
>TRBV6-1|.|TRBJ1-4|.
CASRGRSTNEKLFF
TGTGCCAGCAGGGGGCGGTCAACTAATGAAAAACTGTTTTTT
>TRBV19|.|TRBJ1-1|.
CASSMRGIMNTEAFF
TGTGCCAGTAGTATGCGGGGTATTATGAACACTGAAGCTTTCTTT
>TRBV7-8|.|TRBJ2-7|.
CASSLALGESYEQYF
TGTGCCAGCAGCTTAGCGCTCGGGGAGTCCTACGAGCAGTACTTC
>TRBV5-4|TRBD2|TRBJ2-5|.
CASSLGAASGYQETQYF
TGTGCCAGCAGCTTAGGTGCTGCTAGCGGGTACCAAGAGACCCAGTACTTC
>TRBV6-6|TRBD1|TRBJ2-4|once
CASRQPPMQRDSQYF
TGTGCCAGCAGACAACCGCCCATGCAGAGGGACAGTCAGTACTTC
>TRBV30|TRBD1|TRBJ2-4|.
CAWSVDDRGGQYF
TGTGCCTGGAGTGTAGACGACAGGGGAGGACAGTACTTC
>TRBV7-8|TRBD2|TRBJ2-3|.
CASSLGLAGTDTQYF
TGTGCCAGCAGCCTCGGACTAGCGGGTACAGATACGCAGTATTTT
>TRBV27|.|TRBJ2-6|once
CASSLPQKPTTRSGANGLTF
TGTGCCAGCAGTTTACCCCAAAAGCCAACAACCCGCTCTGGGGCCAACGGCCTGACTTTC